This entry lists 19 T cell receptor beta chains sequenced from one sample in a study of T cells in Graves' hyperthyroidism and ophthalmopathy. It was RNA transcripts that yielded the amplified TCR beta CDR3 regions. HTBI primers drove first-round RT-PCR of the TCR CDR3. TCRdb reprocessed the multiplex PCR reads with MiXCR, giving one entry per CDR3 protein. The sample yields about 610,000 distinct CDR3 sequences, 15% to 20% seen once. Sequencing input: blood. The receptors stem from a woman aged 40 to 49 with Graves' ophthalmopathy.

The table lists this clonotype with many counts. The rearrangement joins TRBV28 to TRBJ2-5; the match to TRBD2 covers 7 bases. Germline lookup yields CDR1 MDHEN and CDR2 SYDVKM. Trimming removed 7 bases from V and 5 bases from J; junction bases left unmatched: 13. The CDR3 runs to 15 residues. CDR3 nucleotides: TGTGCCAGCAATCCCCTGGGGGAGGGCGGGGAGACCCAGTACTTC. Translation: CASNPLGEGGETQYF.

V and J are TRBV15 and TRBJ1-5; 8 bases are shared with TRBD1. Germline lookup yields CDR1 LNHNV and CDR2 YYDKDF (reference sequence). The length of the CDR3 is 15 residues. V lost 1 base to trimming and J lost 7 bases; unmatched junction nucleotides: 6. The CDR3 sequence: CATSRGQGAGQPQHF. The CDR3 region has the DNA TGTGCCACCAGCAGAGGTCAGGGGGCCGGGCAGCCCCAGCATTTT.

On this clonotype itself: At one end, the junction sequence differs from germline, possibly due to a read error. V and J are TRBV20-1 and TRBJ2-1; D remains ambiguous. From germline, CDR1 is DFQATT and CDR2 SNEGSKA (reference sequence). This CDR3 comprises 14 residues. The CDR3 loop is CSARLENSHNEQFF. As DNA, the CDR3 is TGCAGTGCTAGACTGGAGAACTCCCACAATGAGCAGTTCTTC.

The chain uses TRBV6-5 and TRBJ2-5; D not certain. Germline V gene lookup returns CDR1 MNHEY and CDR2 SVGAGI. Trimming took off 0 bases at V and 7 bases at J, with 9 bases between the two ends. There are 13 residues in the CDR3. Here the CDR3 DNA reads TGTGCCAGCAGTTACTCAGGTCGAGGGACCCAGTACTTC. It is translated as CASSYSGRGTQYF.

The chain employs TRBV6-1 and TRBJ2-7; TRBD1 might be the D (5 bases). The CDR3 has 12 amino acids. The germline V gene has CDR1 MNHNS and CDR2 SASEGT. Trimming shortened V by 11 bases and J by 0 bases, and 11 bases separated the two germline ends. Here the CDR3 reads CAVTGDSYEQYF. The CDR3 coding sequence is TGTGCCGTCACAGGAGACTCCTACGAGCAGTACTTC.

This clonotype was counted many times. This rearrangement joins TRBV20-1 to TRBJ2-7, with 9 bases lining up with TRBD1. Germline V gene sequence: CDR1 DFQATT, CDR2 SNEGSKA (reference sequence). The CDR3 length is 13 residues. V shed 6 bases and J 6 bases; nucleotides not matched to a gene: 9. The DNA for the CDR3 is TGCAGTGCCAACCCGGGACAGGGAACCGAGCAGTACTTC. Translated, it gives CSANPGQGTEQYF.

This clonotype showed up many times. The genes are TRBV19 and TRBJ2-4; 8 nucleotides align to TRBD2. The CDR3 runs 15 residues. J lost 8 bases, V lost 5 bases, and 11 bases had no gene match. In germline, CDR1 is LNHDA, CDR2 SQIVND (reference sequence). The CDR3 loop is CASSVSTGGPYIQYF. The DNA of the CDR3 is TGTGCCAGTAGTGTCTCTACGGGAGGGCCGTACATTCAGTACTTC.

This clonotype occurred a few times. This chain joins TRBV3-1 and TRBJ2-1; 13 nucleotides match TRBD2. This CDR3 region has 14 residues. In germline, CDR1 is LGHDT, CDR2 YNNKEL (reference sequence). J lost 12 bases, V lost 3 bases, and 5 bases had no gene match. The CDR3 DNA follows: TGTGCCAGCAGCCAGGGACTAGCGGGATGGGGGCAGTTCTTC. It is translated as CASSQGLAGWGQFF.

This clonotype has ten or more counts. The genes are TRBV28 and TRBJ2-3; D might be TRBD1 (5 bases). The CDR3 consists of 13 residues. With 4 bases removed from V and 4 bases from J, the gap between germline ends came to 9 bases. The germline V gene has CDR1 MDHEN and CDR2 SYDVKM. The CDR3 nucleotides are TGTGCCAGCAGTTCCTTAGGGGCAGATACGCAGTATTTT. The encoded protein is CASSSLGADTQYF. The full variable domain, completed using reference TRBV28 and TRBJ2-3, is DVKVTQSSRYLVKRTGEKVFLECVQDMDHENMFWYRQDPGLGLRLIYFSYDVKMKEKGDIPEGYSVSREKKERFSLILESASTNQTSMYLCASSSLGADTQYFGPGTRLTVL.

Many counts were recorded for this clonotype. V gene TRBV6-2 or TRBV6-3 combines with J gene TRBJ2-5, with D perhaps matching TRBD2 (6 bases). This CDR3 region has 15 residues. The germline V and J ends were trimmed by 2 bases and 1 base, with 11 bases remaining between them. From germline, CDR1 is MNHEY and CDR2 SVGEGT. CDR3 loop: CASSYGGTRQETQYF. DNA of the CDR3: TGTGCCAGCAGTTACGGGGGGACCCGCCAAGAGACCCAGTACTTC.

The chain combines TRBV18 with TRBJ2-1; weak D call: TRBD2 (7 bases). The germline V and J ends were trimmed by 0 bases and 8 bases, with 17 bases remaining between them. The V gene's germline CDR1 is KGHSH and CDR2 LQKENI. The CDR3 sequence is 16 residues long. In DNA form, the CDR3 reads TGTGCCAGCTCACCACCAGGGGCGGGGGCCAGCGATGAGCAGTTCTTC. Encoded protein: CASSPPGAGASDEQFF.

The table lists this clonotype with many counts. The chain combines TRBV10-3 with TRBJ2-1, with 7 bases identical to TRBD1. CDR1 is ENHRY, CDR2 SYGVKD, per germline. This CDR3 contains 15 residues. The V and J ends lost 10 bases and 1 base, in that order; junction bases with no gene match: 10. CDR3 sequence: CATCDRDGSYNEQFF. Here the CDR3 DNA reads TGTGCCACCTGTGACAGGGACGGGTCCTACAATGAGCAGTTCTTC.

This chain uses TRBV12-3 or TRBV12-4 with TRBJ2-7; 10 bases agree with TRBD1. J gave up 2 bases and V 7 bases, and 5 bases lay outside the gene matches. The CDR3 covers 14 residues. The CDR3 sequence: CASTLGQGAYEQYF. Written as DNA, the CDR3 is TGTGCCAGCACCCTCGGACAGGGGGCCTACGAGCAGTACTTC.

This clonotype showed up many times. CDR3 DNA: TGTGCCAGCAGTTTATCCAGCGAGGCGCAGTATTTT. Translation gives CASSLSSEAQYF. This chain joins TRBV28 and TRBJ2-3; D gene unclear. V dropped 1 base and J dropped 10 bases, with 9 bases sitting between them. The germline V gene has CDR1 MDHEN and CDR2 SYDVKM. The CDR3 covers 12 residues.

The sample holds many counts of this clonotype. This rearrangement joins TRBV6-1 to TRBJ1-1; no clear D. This CDR3 region has 14 residues. With 2 bases removed from V and 4 bases from J, the gap between germline ends came to 11 bases. Germline CDR1 reads MNHNS; CDR2 reads SASEGT. The CDR3 is CASSEWQAFTEAFF. CDR3 DNA: TGTGCCAGCAGTGAATGGCAGGCCTTCACTGAAGCTTTCTTT.

This clonotype was recorded at least ten times. The gene calls are TRBV7-6 and TRBJ1-2; 7 nucleotides agree with TRBD1. The CDR3 is 15 amino acids. V dropped 5 bases and J dropped 6; count of bases not matched to a gene: 12. Germline CDR1 is SGHVS and CDR2 is FNYEAQ. CDR3 region: CASSPTSGTVDGYTF. CDR3 nucleotide sequence: TGTGCCAGCAGCCCGACTTCCGGGACAGTCGATGGCTACACCTTC.

This clonotype was seen a handful of times. The chain combines TRBV6-2 or TRBV6-3 with TRBJ2-5; 10 positions match TRBD2. Looked up from germline, CDR1 is MNHEY and CDR2 is SVGEGT. This CDR3 has 15 amino acids. V dropped 6 bases and J dropped 5; count of bases not matched to a gene: 9. The CDR3 loop reads CASRQSGGAWETQYF. The CDR3 bases are TGTGCCAGCAGACAAAGCGGGGGGGCCTGGGAGACCCAGTACTTC.

A few counts support this clonotype. J is TRBJ2-3 and V is TRBV19, with TRBD1 matching 7 bases. Trimming took 4 bases from V and 5 from J; bases not matched to a gene: 15. The V gene's germline CDR1 is LNHDA and CDR2 SQIVND (reference sequence). The CDR3 is made up of 17 amino acids. The CDR3 region has the DNA TGTGCCAGTAGTACCACGTCGACAGGGTTGCGTCAAGATACGCAGTATTTT. Translated: CASSTTSTGLRQDTQYF.

The chain is built from TRBV4-2 and TRBJ1-4; D is uncertain. Germline V lookup: CDR1 LGHNA, CDR2 YNFKEQ. The CDR3 runs 14 residues. Trimming pared 3 bases from V and 4 bases from J, leaving 9 bases between. CDR3 protein: CASSQDGLNEKLFF. The CDR3, as DNA: TGTGCCAGCAGCCAGGACGGCCTTAATGAAAAACTGTTTTTT.